This T cell receptor (beta chain) was identified in a study of cytomegalovirus exposure and HLA in healthy donors. Findings and limits, study-wide: In a later analysis, TCR association rates varied by HLA locus: DRB1 most, HLA-C fewest. Confirmation was obtained in vitro that a few CMV-associated chains are specific for CMV antigens. Earlier analysis yielded a pattern in which most TCR beta V segments were productive about 87% or about 30% of the time.

The ends lost 4 bases at V and 0 bases at J; junction bases unmatched: 0. This CDR3 has 15 amino acids. The germline V gene encodes CDR1 MNHEY and CDR2 SMNVEV (reference sequence). Vbeta (60) and Jbeta (13) primers were used in the PCR. This table comes from immunoSEQ multiplex PCR, and its TCRdb copy is limited to in-frame clones, with some not included. This table has roughly 110,000 clones, 55% to 75% appearing once. Remarks on this clone: What it binds is unknown.

The chain has TRBV27 and TRBJ2-6; 7 bases map to TRBD2. The sequencing input was PBMCs. The TCR comes from a man between 25 and 39 years old in good health and CMV-seropositive. CDR3: CASSWGGSGANVLTF. CDR3 bases: TGTGCCAGCAGTTGGGGGGGCTCTGGGGCCAACGTCCTGACTTTC.